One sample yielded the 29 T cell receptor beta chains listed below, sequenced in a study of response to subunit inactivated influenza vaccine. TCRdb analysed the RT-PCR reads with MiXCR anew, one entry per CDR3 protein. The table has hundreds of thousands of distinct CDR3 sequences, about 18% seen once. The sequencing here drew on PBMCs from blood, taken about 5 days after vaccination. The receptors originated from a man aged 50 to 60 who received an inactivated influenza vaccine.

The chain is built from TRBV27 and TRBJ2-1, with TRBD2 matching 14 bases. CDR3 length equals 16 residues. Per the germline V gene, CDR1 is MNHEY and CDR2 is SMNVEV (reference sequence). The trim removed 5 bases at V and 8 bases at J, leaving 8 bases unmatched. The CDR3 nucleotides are TGTGCCAGCAGTCGTGCCGGGACTAGCGGGAGTCATGAGCAGTTCTTC. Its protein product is CASSRAGTSGSHEQFF.

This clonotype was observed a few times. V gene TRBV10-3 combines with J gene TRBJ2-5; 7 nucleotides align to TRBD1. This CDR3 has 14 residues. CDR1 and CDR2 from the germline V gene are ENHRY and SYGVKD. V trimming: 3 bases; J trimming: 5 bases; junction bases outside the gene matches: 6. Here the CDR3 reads CAISEDRAVETQYF. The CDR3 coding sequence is TGTGCCATCAGTGAAGACAGGGCAGTGGAGACCCAGTACTTC.

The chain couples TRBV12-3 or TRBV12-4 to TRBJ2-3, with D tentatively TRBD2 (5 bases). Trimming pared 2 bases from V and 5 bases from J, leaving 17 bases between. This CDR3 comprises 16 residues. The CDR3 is CASSLLGAASIDTQYF. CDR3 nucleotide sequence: TGTGCCAGCAGTTTACTAGGAGCGGCGTCGATAGATACGCAGTATTTT.

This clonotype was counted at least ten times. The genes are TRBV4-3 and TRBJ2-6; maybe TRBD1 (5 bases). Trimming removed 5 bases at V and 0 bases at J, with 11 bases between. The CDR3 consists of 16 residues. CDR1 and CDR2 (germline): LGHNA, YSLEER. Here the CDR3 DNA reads TGCGCCAGCAGCAGGGGCGAAAGCTCTGGGGCCAACGTCCTGACTTTC. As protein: CASSRGESSGANVLTF.

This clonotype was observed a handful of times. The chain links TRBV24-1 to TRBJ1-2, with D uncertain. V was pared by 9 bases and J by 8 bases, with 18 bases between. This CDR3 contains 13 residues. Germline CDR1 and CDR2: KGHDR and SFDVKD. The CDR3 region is CATANRVDNGYTF. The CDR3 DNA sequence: TGTGCCACCGCAAACCGGGTTGACAACGGCTACACCTTC.

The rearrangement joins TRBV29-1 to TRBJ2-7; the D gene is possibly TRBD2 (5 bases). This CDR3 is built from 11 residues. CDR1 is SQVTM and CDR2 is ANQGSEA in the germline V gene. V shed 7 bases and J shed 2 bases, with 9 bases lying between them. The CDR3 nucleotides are TGCAGCGGCGGGTCCCCCTACGAGCAGTACTTC. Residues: CSGGSPYEQYF.

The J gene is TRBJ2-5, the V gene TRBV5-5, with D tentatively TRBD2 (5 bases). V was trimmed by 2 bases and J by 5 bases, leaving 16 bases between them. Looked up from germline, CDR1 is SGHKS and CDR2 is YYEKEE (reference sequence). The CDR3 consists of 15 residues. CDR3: CASSFEGLTMETQYF. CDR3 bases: TGTGCCAGCAGCTTCGAGGGTCTAACAATGGAGACCCAGTACTTC.

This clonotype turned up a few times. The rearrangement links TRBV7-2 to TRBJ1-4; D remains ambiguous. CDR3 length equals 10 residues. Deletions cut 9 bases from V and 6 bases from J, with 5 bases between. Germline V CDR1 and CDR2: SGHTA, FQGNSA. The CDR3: CARRDEKLFF. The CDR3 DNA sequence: TGTGCCAGAAGGGATGAAAAACTGTTTTTT.

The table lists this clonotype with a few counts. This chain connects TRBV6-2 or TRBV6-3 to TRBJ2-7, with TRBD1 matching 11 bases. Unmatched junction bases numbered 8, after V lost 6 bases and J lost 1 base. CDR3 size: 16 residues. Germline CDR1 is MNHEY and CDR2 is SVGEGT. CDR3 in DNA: TGTGCCAGCAGCCGTCGGACAGGGGGCCTATCCTACGAGCAGTACTTC. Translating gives CASSRRTGGLSYEQYF.

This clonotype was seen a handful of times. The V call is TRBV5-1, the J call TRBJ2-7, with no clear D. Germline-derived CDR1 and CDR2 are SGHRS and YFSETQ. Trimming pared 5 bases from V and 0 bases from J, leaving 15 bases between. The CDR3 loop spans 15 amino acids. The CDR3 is CASSLSGLSSYEQYF. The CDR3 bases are TGCGCCAGCAGTTTGTCGGGTCTTAGCTCCTACGAGCAGTACTTC.

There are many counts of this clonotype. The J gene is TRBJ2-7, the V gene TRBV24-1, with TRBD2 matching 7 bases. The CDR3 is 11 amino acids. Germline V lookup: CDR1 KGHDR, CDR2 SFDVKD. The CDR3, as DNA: TGTGCTACTAGCGACTCCTACGAGCAGTACTTC. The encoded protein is CATSDSYEQYF.

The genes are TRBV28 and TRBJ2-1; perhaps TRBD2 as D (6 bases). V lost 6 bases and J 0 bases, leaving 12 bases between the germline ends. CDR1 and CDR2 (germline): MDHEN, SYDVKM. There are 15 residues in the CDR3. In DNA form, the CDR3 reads TGTGCCAGCAGGCTCGTTAGCGGCTCCTACAATGAGCAGTTCTTC. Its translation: CASRLVSGSYNEQFF.

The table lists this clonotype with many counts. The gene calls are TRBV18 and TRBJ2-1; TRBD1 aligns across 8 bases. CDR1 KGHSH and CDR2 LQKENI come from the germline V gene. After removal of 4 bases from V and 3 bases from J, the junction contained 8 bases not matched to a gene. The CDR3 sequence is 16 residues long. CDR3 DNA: TGTGCCAGCTCACTGACAGGGGTTCGCTTCTACAATGAGCAGTTCTTC. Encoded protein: CASSLTGVRFYNEQFF.

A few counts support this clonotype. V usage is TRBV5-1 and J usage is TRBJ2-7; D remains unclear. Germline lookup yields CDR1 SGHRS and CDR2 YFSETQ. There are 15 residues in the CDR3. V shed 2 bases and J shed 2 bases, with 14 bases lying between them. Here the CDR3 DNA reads TGCGCCAGCAGCTTCGACCAGGAAAAGACCTACGAGCAGTACTTC. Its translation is CASSFDQEKTYEQYF. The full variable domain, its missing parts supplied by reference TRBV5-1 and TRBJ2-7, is KAGVTQTPRYLIKTRGQQVTLSCSPISGHRSVSWYQQTPGQGLQFLFEYFSETQRNKGNFPGRFSGRQFSNSRSEMNVSTLELGDSALYLCASSFDQEKTYEQYFGPGTRLTVT.

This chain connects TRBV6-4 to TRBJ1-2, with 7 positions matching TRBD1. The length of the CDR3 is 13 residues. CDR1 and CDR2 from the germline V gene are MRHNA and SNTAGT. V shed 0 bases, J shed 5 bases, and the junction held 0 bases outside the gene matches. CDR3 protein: CASSDSQGYGYTF. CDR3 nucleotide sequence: TGTGCCAGCAGTGACTCACAGGGGTATGGCTACACCTTC.

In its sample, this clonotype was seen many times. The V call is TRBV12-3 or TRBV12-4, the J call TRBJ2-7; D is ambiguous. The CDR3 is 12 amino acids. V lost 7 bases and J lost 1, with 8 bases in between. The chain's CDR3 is CASTGESYEQYF. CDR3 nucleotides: TGTGCCAGCACCGGAGAATCCTACGAGCAGTACTTC.

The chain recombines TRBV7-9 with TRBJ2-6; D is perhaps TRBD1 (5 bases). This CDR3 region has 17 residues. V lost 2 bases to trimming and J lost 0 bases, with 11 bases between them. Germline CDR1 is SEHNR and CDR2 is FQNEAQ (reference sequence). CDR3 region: CASSLYETVSGANVLTF. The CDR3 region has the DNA TGTGCCAGCAGCTTATATGAGACAGTCTCTGGGGCCAACGTCCTGACTTTC.

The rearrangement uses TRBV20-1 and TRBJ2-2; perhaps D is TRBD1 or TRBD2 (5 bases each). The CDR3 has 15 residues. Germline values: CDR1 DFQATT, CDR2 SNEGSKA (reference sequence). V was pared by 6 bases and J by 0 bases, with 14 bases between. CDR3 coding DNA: TGCAGTGCCCGGGACGGGGCTTCGAACACCGGGGAGCTGTTTTTT. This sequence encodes CSARDGASNTGELFF.

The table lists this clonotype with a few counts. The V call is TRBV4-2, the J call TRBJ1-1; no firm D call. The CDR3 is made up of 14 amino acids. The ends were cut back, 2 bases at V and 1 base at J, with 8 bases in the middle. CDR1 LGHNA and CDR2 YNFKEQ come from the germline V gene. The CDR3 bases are TGTGCCAGCAGCCAACCTCAGGCGAACACTGAAGCTTTCTTT. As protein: CASSQPQANTEAFF.

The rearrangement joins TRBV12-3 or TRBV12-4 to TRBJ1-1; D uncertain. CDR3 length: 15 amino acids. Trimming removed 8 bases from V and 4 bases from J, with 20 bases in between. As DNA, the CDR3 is TGTGCCAGCCAAGTTCCCGGGAGGTGGGGCACTGAAGCTTTCTTT. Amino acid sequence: CASQVPGRWGTEAFF.

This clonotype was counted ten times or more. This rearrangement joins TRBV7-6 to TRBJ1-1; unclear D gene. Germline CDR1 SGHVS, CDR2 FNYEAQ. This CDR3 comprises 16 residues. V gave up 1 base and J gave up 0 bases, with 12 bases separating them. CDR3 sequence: CASSLVAGTMNTEAFF. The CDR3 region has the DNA TGTGCCAGCAGCTTAGTTGCAGGTACCATGAACACTGAAGCTTTCTTT.

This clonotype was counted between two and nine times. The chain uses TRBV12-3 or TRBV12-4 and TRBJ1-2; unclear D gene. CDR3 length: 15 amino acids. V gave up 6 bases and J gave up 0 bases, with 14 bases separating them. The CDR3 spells CASRPSGIANYGYTF. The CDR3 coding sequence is TGTGCCAGCAGACCCTCCGGTATAGCTAACTATGGCTACACCTTC.

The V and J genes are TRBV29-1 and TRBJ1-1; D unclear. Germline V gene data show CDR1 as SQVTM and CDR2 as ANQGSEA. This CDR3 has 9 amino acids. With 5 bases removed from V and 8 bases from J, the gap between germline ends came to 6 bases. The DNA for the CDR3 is TGCAGCGTTAGAGAAGAAGCTTTCTTT. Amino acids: CSVREEAFF.

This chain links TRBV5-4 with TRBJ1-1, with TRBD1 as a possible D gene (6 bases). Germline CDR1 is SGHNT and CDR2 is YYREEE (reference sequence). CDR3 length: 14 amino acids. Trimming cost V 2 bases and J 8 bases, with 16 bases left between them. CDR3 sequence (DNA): TGTGCCAGCAGCTTAGGGACACGGCCCGCGGAAGCTTTCTTT. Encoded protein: CASSLGTRPAEAFF.

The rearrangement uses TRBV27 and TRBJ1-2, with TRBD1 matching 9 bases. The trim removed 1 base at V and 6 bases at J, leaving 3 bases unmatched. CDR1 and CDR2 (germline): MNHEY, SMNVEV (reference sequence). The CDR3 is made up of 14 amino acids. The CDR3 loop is CASSLFGTGNGYTF. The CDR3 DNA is TGTGCCAGCAGTTTATTTGGGACAGGGAATGGCTACACCTTC.

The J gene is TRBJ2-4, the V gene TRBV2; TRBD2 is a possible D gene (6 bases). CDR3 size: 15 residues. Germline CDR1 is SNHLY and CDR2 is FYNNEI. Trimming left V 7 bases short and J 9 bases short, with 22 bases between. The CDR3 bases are TGTGCCAGCACCCTCCGGGGCACTAAGGAGGGCATTCAGTACTTC. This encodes CASTLRGTKEGIQYF.

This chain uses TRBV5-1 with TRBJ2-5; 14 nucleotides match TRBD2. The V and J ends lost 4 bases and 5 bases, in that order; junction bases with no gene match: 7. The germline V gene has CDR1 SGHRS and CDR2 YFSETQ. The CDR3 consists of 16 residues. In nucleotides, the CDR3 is TGCGCCAGCAGCGGAGGGACTAGCGGGAGTAGGGAGACCCAGTACTTC. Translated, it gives CASSGGTSGSRETQYF.

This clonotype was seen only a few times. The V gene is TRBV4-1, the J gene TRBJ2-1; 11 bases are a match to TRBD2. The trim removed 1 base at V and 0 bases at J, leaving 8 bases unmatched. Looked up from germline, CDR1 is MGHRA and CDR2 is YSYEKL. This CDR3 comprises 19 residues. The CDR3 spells CASSQVVLAGDFSYNEQFF. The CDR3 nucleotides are TGCGCCAGCAGCCAAGTCGTACTAGCGGGAGATTTCTCCTACAATGAGCAGTTCTTC.

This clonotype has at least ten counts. The CDR3 region is CASSVGLVYEQYF. In DNA, the CDR3 is TGTGCCAGCAGCGTGGGACTAGTCTACGAGCAGTACTTC. The chain combines TRBV5-5 with TRBJ2-7, with 8 bases matching TRBD2. CDR3 length equals 13 residues. The junction had 3 bases not matched to a gene; V was cut back by 4 bases and J by 3 bases. The germline gives CDR1 SGHKS, CDR2 YYEKEE (reference sequence). Filled out from reference TRBV5-5 and TRBJ2-7, the complete variable domain reads DAGVTQSPTHLIKTRGQQVTLRCSPISGHKSVSWYQQVLGQGPQFIFQYYEKEERGRGNFPDRFSARQFPNYSSELNVNALLLGDSALYLCASSVGLVYEQYFGPGTRLTVT.